This T cell receptor (beta chain) was captured by sequencing in a study of T cell responses to AZD1222 COVID-19 vaccine. Clones were read by immunoSEQ multiplex PCR, and TCRdb kept only the in-frame ones, dropping some. The data hold under 120,000 clones, with 90% to 95% observed a single time. Germline V gene lookup returns CDR1 GTSNPN and CDR2 SVGIG (reference sequence). The V end was cut by 4 bases, the J end by 8 bases, with 18 bases between. The CDR3 is 15 residues long. Note on this clone: The target antigen is unknown.

Study-wide results and caveats: Recipients of two AZD1222 doses showed rising Spike-specific TCR breadth and depth. The donor cohort was predominantly white British with a female majority, and clonal diversity may have been underestimated. Distributed over spike, vaccine-associated CD4 TCRs predominated at 160-218 and 743-854.

The source material was peripheral blood, sampled on day 0 of AZD1222 vaccination. The origin of this receptor is an adult in good health. This chain joins TRBV30 and TRBJ1-6, with D maybe TRBD1 (5 bases). CDR3 coding DNA: TGTGCCTGGACTCTCGACTATGCCAGGGATTCACCCCTCCACTTT. It encodes CAWTLDYARDSPLHF.